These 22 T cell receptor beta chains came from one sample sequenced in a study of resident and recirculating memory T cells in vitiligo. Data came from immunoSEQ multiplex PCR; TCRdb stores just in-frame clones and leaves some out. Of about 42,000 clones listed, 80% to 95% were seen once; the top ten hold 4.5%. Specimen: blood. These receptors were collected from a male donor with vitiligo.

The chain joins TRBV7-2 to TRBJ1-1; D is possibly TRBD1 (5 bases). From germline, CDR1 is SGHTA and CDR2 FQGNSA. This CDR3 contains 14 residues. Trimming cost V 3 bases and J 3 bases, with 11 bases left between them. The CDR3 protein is CASSFGAEHTEAFF. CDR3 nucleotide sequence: TGTGCCAGCAGCTTTGGGGCGGAACACACTGAAGCTTTCTTT.

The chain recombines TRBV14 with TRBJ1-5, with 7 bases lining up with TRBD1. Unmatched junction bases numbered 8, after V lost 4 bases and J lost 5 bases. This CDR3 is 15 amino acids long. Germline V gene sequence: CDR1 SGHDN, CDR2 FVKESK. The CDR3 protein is CASSLPTGKDQPQHF. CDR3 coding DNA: TGTGCCAGCAGCCTTCCGACAGGGAAGGATCAGCCCCAGCATTTT.

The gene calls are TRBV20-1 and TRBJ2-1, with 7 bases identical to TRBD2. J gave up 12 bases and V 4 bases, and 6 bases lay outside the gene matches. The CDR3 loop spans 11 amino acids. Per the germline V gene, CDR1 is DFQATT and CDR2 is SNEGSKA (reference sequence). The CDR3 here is CSAIAASGQFF. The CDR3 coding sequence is TGCAGTGCTATTGCTGCTAGCGGGCAGTTCTTC.

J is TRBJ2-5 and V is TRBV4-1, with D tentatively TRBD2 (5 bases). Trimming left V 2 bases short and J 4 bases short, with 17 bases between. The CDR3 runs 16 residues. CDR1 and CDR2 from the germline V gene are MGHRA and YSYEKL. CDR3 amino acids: CASSQNLNREVETQYF. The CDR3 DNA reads TGCGCCAGCAGCCAAAACTTAAATCGGGAAGTAGAGACCCAGTACTTC.

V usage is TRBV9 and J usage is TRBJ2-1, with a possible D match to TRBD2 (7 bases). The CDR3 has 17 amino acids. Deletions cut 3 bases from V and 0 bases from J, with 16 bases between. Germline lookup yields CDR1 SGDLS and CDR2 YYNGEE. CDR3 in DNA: TGTGCCAGCAGCGAAATTGGGGGGGGCAGCTCCTACAATGAGCAGTTCTTC. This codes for CASSEIGGGSSYNEQFF.

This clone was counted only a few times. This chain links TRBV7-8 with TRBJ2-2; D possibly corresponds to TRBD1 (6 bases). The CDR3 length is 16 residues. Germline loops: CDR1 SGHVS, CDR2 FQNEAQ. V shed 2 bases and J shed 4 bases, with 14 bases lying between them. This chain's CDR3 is CASSLRAGVVTGELFF. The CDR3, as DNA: TGTGCCAGCAGCTTAAGGGCAGGGGTCGTCACCGGGGAGCTGTTTTTT.

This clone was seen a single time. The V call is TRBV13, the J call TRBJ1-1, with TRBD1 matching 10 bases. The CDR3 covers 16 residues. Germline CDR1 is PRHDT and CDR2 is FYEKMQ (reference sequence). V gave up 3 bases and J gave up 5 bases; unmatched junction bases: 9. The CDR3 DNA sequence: TGTGCCAGCAGCTTCCCGGAGGGGACAGGGGAGACTGAAGCTTTCTTT. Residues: CASSFPEGTGETEAFF.

CDR3 nucleotide sequence: TGTGCCAGCAGCGGACAGGGTAAGGGAGGCTACACCTTC. It yields the protein CASSGQGKGGYTF. The gene calls are TRBV7-9 and TRBJ1-2; 8 nucleotides align to TRBD1. Germline V gives CDR1 SEHNR, CDR2 FQNEAQ (reference sequence). V lost 5 bases, J lost 8 bases, and 7 bases stayed unmatched. The CDR3 runs 13 residues.

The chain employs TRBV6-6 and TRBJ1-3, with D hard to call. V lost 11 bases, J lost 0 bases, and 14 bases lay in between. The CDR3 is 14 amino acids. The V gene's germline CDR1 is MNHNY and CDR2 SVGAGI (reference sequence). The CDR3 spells CAGLPGRSGNTIYF. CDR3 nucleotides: TGTGCCGGGCTCCCTGGGCGCTCTGGAAACACCATATATTTT.

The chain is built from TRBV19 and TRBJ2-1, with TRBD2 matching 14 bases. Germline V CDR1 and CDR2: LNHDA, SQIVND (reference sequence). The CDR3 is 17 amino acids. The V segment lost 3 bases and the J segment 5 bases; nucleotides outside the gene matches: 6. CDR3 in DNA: TGTGCCAGTAGTATTAGACTAGCGGGGGGGACCAACAATGAGCAGTTCTTC. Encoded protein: CASSIRLAGGTNNEQFF.

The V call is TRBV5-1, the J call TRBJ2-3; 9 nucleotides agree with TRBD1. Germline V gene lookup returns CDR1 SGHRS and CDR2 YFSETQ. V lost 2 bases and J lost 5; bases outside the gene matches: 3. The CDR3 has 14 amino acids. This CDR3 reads CASSFGQGRDTQYF. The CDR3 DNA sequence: TGCGCCAGCAGCTTCGGACAGGGGAGAGATACGCAGTATTTT.

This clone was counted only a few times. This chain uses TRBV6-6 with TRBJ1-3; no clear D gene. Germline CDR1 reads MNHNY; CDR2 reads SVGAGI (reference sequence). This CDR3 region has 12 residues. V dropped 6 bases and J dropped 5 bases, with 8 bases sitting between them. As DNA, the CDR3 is TGTGCCAGCAGGGGGAGGCGAAACACCATATATTTT. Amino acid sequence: CASRGRRNTIYF.

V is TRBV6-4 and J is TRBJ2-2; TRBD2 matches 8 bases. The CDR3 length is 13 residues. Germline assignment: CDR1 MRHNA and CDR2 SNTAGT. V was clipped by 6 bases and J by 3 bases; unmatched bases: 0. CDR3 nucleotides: TGTGCCAGCAGGACTAGCGACACCGGGGAGCTGTTTTTT. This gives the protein CASRTSDTGELFF.

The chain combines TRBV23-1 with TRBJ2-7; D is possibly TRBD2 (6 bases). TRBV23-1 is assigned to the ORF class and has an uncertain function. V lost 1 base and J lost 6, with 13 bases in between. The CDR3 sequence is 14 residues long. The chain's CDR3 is CASSQFLRRGEQYF. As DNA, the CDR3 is TGCGCCAGCAGTCAATTCCTCCGGAGGGGCGAGCAGTACTTC.

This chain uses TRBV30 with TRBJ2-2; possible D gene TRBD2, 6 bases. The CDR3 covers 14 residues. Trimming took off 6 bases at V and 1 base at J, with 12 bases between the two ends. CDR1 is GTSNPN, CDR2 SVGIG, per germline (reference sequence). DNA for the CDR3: TGTGCCTGCAAGGAGGGTTGGAACACCGGGGAGCTGTTTTTT. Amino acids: CACKEGWNTGELFF.

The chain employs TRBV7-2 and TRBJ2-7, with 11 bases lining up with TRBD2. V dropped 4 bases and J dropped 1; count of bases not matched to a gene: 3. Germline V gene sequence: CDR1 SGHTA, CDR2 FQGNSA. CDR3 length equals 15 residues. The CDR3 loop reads CASSSIAGGSYEQYF. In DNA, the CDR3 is TGTGCCAGCAGCTCGATAGCGGGGGGGTCCTACGAGCAGTACTTC. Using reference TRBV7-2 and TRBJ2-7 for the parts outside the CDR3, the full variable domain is GAGVSQSPSNKVTEKGKDVELRCDPISGHTALYWYRQSLGQGLEFLIYFQGNSAPDKSGLPSDRFSAERTGGSVSTLTIQRTQQEDSAVYLCASSSIAGGSYEQYFGPGTRLTVT.

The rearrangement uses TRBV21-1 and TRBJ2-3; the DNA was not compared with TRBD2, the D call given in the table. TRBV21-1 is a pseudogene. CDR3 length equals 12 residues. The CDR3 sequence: CASSSTSDTQYF. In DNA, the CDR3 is TGTGCCAGCAGCAGTACTTCAGATACGCAGTATTTT.

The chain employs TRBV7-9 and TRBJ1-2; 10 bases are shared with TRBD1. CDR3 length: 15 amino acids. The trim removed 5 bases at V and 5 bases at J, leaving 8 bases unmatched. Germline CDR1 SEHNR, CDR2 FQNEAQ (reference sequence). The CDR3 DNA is TGTGCCAGCAGCCCCGGTGGACAGGGGGGATATGGCTACACCTTC. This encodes CASSPGGQGGYGYTF.

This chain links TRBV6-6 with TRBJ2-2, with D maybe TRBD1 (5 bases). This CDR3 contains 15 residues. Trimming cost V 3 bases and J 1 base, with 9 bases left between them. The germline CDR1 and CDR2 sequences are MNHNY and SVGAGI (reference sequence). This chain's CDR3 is CASSYGHMNTGELFF. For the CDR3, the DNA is TGTGCCAGCAGTTATGGACACATGAACACCGGGGAGCTGTTTTTT.

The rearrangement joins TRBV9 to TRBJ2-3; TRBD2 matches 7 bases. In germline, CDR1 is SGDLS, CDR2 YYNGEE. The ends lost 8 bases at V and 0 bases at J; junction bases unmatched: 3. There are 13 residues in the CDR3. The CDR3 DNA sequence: TGTGCCAGTGGGGGGGATAGCACAGATACGCAGTATTTT. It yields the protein CASGGDSTDTQYF. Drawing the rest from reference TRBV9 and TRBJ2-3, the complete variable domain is DSGVTQTPKHLITATGQRVTLRCSPRSGDLSVYWYQQSLDQGLQFLIQYYNGEERAKGNILERFSAQQFPDLHSELNLSSLELGDSALYFCASGGDSTDTQYFGPGTRLTVL.

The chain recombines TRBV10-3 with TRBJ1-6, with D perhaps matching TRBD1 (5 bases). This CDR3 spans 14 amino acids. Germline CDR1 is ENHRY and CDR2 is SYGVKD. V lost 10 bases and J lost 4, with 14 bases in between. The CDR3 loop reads CANRGGPYNSPLHF. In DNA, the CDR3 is TGTGCCAACCGGGGGGGACCTTATAATTCACCCCTCCACTTT.

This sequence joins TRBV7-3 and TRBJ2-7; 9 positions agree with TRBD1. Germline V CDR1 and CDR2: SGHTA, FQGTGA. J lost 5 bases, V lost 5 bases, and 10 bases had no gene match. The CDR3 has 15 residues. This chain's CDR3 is CASSLLGTGIHEQYF. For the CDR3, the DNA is TGTGCCAGCAGCCTCCTTGGGACAGGGATCCACGAGCAGTACTTC.